Listed below are T cell receptor beta chains from one sample, sequenced in a study of CD8 T cells in ankylosing spondylitis. TCRdb itself ran the 5' RACE reads through MiXCR, one entry per CDR3 protein. The table shows around 220,000 distinct CDR3 sequences, with roughly a tenth occurring only once. The sample was blood, either unsorted or a sorted T cell fraction (not recorded which). The origin of the receptors is a male donor with ankylosing spondylitis or in good health (not recorded which). Each CDR3 is given without its conserved first and last residue. Fields, in order: J gene, V gene, clone size, CDR3 protein. Rows give clone size only sometimes, using once, few, many, or a class for an expanded clone.

>TRBJ1-1|TRBV5-1|.
ASSLQLNTEAF
>TRBJ2-1|TRBV20-1|many
SARGLANDLDEQF
>TRBJ1-3|TRBV9|many
ASSVGQGGNTIY
>TRBJ2-1|TRBV5-4|many
ASSSYHLAGGPRNNEQF
>TRBJ1-5|TRBV20-1|.
SASPSRNNQPQH
>TRBJ2-1|TRBV3-1|many
ASSQDRLAGNEQF
>TRBJ2-7|TRBV2|few
ASSGGQAGYEQY
>TRBJ2-2|TRBV7-2|.
ATQRGGLTGELF
>TRBJ2-6|TRBV9|many
ASSPRDRHSSSGANVLT
>TRBJ1-4|TRBV7-9|few
ASSLRGTAEKLF
>TRBJ2-5|TRBV20-1|.
SARDGAWGGPNQETQY
>TRBJ1-2|TRBV7-2|many
ASSGGFGYGYT
>TRBJ2-6|TRBV5-1|many
ASSWTLRNSASGANVLT
>TRBJ2-1|TRBV4-2|.
ASSQRSGGASNEQF
>TRBJ1-1|TRBV10-2|.
ASSRYRGANTEAF